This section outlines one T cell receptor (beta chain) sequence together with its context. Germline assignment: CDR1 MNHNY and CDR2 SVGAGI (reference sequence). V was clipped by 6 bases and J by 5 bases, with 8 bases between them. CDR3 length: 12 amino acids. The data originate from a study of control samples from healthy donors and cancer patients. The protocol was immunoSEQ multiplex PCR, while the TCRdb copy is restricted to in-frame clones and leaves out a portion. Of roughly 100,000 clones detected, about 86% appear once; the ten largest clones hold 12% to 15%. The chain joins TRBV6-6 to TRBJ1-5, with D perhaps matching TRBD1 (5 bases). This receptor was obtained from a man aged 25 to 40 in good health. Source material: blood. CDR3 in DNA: TGTGCCAGCAGGTCGGGGGATCAGCCCCAGCATTTT. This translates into CASRSGDQPQHF.